One sample yielded the 16 T cell receptor beta chains listed below, sequenced in a study of T cells expressing NK-cell markers. From the 5' RACE reads, TCRdb lists one entry per CDR3 protein and no DNA. The table for this sample gives 150,000 to 180,000 distinct CDR3 sequences. Material: blood T cells: a sorted CD56 or NKG2C T cell subset, CD4+ or CD8+ T cells, or bulk PBMC T cells (not recorded which). The receptors originated from a woman between 45 and 65 years old in good health.

The chain joins TRBV19 to TRBJ1-2; checking the TCRdb D call of TRBD1 is not possible without DNA. The CDR3 covers 16 residues. Germline V gives CDR1 LNHDA, CDR2 SQIVND (reference sequence). The CDR3: CASSMSGTGPLYGYTF.

The V and J genes are TRBV30 and TRBJ2-7; absent DNA, TCRdb's TRBD1 call cannot be checked. The CDR3 length is 12 residues. The germline V gene encodes CDR1 GTSNPN and CDR2 SVGIG (reference sequence). The CDR3 protein is CAWSSGIYEQYF.

The chain employs TRBV7-8 and TRBJ1-5. CDR1 and CDR2 from the germline V gene are SGHVS and FQNEAQ. This CDR3 is built from 14 residues. CDR3 region: CASSLPSSNQPQHF.

The genes are TRBV5-1 and TRBJ2-1; TCRdb reports TRBD1, a call that lacks DNA to check it against. Germline V gene sequence: CDR1 SGHRS, CDR2 YFSETQ. This CDR3 contains 16 residues. The CDR3 spells CASSPGSGVSYNEQFF. The whole variable domain, filled in from reference TRBV5-1 and TRBJ2-1, reads KAGVTQTPRYLIKTRGQQVTLSCSPISGHRSVSWYQQTPGQGLQFLFEYFSETQRNKGNFPGRFSGRQFSNSRSEMNVSTLELGDSALYLCASSPGSGVSYNEQFFGPGTRLTVL.

The V gene is TRBV15, the J gene TRBJ2-7; TCRdb designates TRBD1, a call that cannot be tested without DNA. The CDR3 is made up of 15 amino acids. Germline CDR1 reads LNHNV; CDR2 reads YYDKDF (reference sequence). The CDR3 is CATSAGTSNSYEQYF.

CDR3 region: CASSLDSGETDTQYF. The V call is TRBV7-3, the J call TRBJ2-3; TCRdb's D call of TRBD2 is untestable without DNA. The CDR3 is 15 amino acids. In germline, CDR1 is SGHTA, CDR2 FQGTGA.

The chain carries TRBV12-3 or TRBV12-4 and TRBJ2-2; TCRdb's D call of TRBD2 is untestable without DNA. The CDR3 is made up of 16 amino acids. The CDR3 region is CASSFVGLSNTGELFF.

The rearrangement uses TRBV11-3 and TRBJ2-1. Germline loops: CDR1 SGHNT, CDR2 YENEEA. The CDR3 consists of 13 residues. The CDR3 region is CASGSHTYNEQFF.

The chain employs TRBV12-3 or TRBV12-4 and TRBJ1-1; TCRdb's D call, TRBD1, is unchecked because there is no DNA. This CDR3 region has 16 residues. CDR3 in amino acids: CASSLAGTVMNTEAFF.

This chain connects TRBV27 to TRBJ2-2. The CDR3 totals 15 residues. CDR1 and CDR2 from the germline V gene are MNHEY and SMNVEV (reference sequence). The CDR3 protein is CASVIDGSATGELFF.

The chain uses TRBV5-6 and TRBJ2-1. CDR1 and CDR2 from the germline V gene are SGHDT and YYEEEE. The length of the CDR3 is 13 residues. CDR3 sequence reads: CASSLGINPEQFF.

V is TRBV4-1 and J is TRBJ2-1; absent DNA, TCRdb's TRBD1 call cannot be checked. The CDR3 loop spans 15 amino acids. Germline V gene data show CDR1 as MGHRA and CDR2 as YSYEKL. CDR3 region: CASSDGTGRRHEQFF.

The chain links TRBV20-1 to TRBJ2-7. Per the germline V gene, CDR1 is DFQATT and CDR2 is SNEGSKA (reference sequence). The CDR3 totals 13 residues. CDR3 residues: CSASRQDSYEQYF.

The V gene is TRBV6-4, the J gene TRBJ1-6; TCRdb outputs TRBD1, but without DNA this stays unchecked. The CDR3 spans 15 residues. Germline V gives CDR1 MRHNA, CDR2 SNTAGT. The CDR3 here is CASSARTGANSPLHF.

CDR3 protein: CSARDQLAGEADTQYF. The J gene is TRBJ2-3, the V gene TRBV20-1; TCRdb outputs TRBD1, but without DNA this stays unchecked. Germline CDR1 is DFQATT and CDR2 is SNEGSKA (reference sequence). The CDR3 contains 16 residues.

The chain recombines TRBV2 with TRBJ2-1; TCRdb's assignment of TRBD2 cannot be checked, as there is no DNA. Germline CDR1 reads SNHLY; CDR2 reads FYNNEI. The CDR3 is 18 amino acids. The CDR3 reads CASSELLGGGISRNEQFF. Looking up the rest from reference TRBV2 and TRBJ2-1 gives the full variable domain: EPEVTQTPSHQVTQMGQEVILRCVPISNHLYFYWYRQILGQKVEFLVSFYNNEISEKSEIFDDQFSVERPDGSNFTLKIRSTKLEDSAMYFCASSELLGGGISRNEQFFGPGTRLTVL.